The TCR beta chain under discussion was sequenced for a study of early T cells in non-severe SARS-CoV-2 infection. The TCR library protocol attached unique molecular identifiers to the individual cDNA molecules. TCRdb independently ran MiXCR on the 5' RACE reads; one entry per CDR3 protein. The sample yields approximately 26,000 distinct CDR3 sequences, 4% to 5% seen once. This clonotype was picked up many times. CDR1 and CDR2 from the germline V gene are MNHNS and SASEGT. Trimming cost V 6 bases and J 9 bases, with 12 bases left between them. The CDR3 spans 12 residues. What was sequenced was whole blood. The sequence was obtained from an adult who was a healthcare worker with PCR-confirmed SARS-CoV-2 infection or an uninfected control (not recorded which). This chain joins TRBV6-1 and TRBJ2-1; possibly TRBD2 for D (6 bases). The CDR3 bases are TGTGCCAGCAGAAGTATGGGGGGTGAGCAGTTCTTC. It translates to CASRSMGGEQFF.